Each of the 23 T cell receptor beta chains below was sequenced from the same sample in a study of OX40 agonist ivuxolimab in advanced cancers. The library relied on the immunoSEQ multiplex PCR assay. TCRdb carries this immuneACCESS record with in-frame sequences only. Its versions omit some clonotypes, under half of them owing to an unresolved V gene in the studies checked, with the rest unexplained. For this sample there are about 38,000 clones; less than 85% appear just once. The ten largest clones add up to under 9% of the sample. The specimen was CD4+ or CD8+ T cells sorted from blood, collected in a trial of the OX40 agonist ivuxolimab. These receptors were taken from an adult with an advanced solid tumor such as melanoma, head and neck, liver or kidney cancer.

V is TRBV13 and J is TRBJ2-3; TRBD2 agrees at 13 bases. Per the germline V gene, CDR1 is PRHDT and CDR2 is FYEKMQ (reference sequence). The CDR3 is made up of 16 amino acids. V lost 5 bases and J lost 2; bases outside the gene matches: 4. The CDR3 loop is CASSGTSGGDTDTQYF. In DNA, the CDR3 is TGTGCCAGCAGCGGTACTAGCGGGGGGGACACAGATACGCAGTATTTT.

The chain has TRBV19 and TRBJ2-7; tentatively, D is TRBD2 (5 bases). This CDR3 contains 15 residues. Looked up from germline, CDR1 is LNHDA and CDR2 is SQIVND (reference sequence). Trimming removed 1 base from V and 4 bases from J, with 14 bases in between. The CDR3 loop reads CASSIGAWGEYEQYF. CDR3 bases: TGTGCCAGTAGTATAGGAGCTTGGGGAGAATACGAGCAGTACTTC.

This clone was picked up a small number of times. The chain combines TRBV5-1 with TRBJ2-5; TRBD2 might be the D (5 bases). The CDR3 extends over 18 amino acids. Trimming left V 4 bases short and J 5 bases short, with 27 bases between. Germline assignment: CDR1 SGHRS and CDR2 YFSETQ. The CDR3 reads CASSRGEWSLGTRETQYF. The DNA for the CDR3 is TGCGCCAGCAGCCGTGGGGAGTGGTCCCTTGGTACCAGGGAGACCCAGTACTTC.

This sequence joins TRBV6-1 and TRBJ1-4, with D unclear. V lost 3 bases to trimming and J lost 10 bases, with 9 bases between them. The CDR3 length is 12 residues. Germline V CDR1 and CDR2: MNHNS, SASEGT. The CDR3 DNA is TGTGCCAGCAGTGACCTGGGAAGAAAACTGTTTTTT. It translates to CASSDLGRKLFF.

Note on this clone: At the DNA level, this CDR3 is encoded by other sequences in the same sample as well. The chain links TRBV30 to TRBJ2-2, with D perhaps matching TRBD1 or TRBD2 (6 bases each). The CDR3 is 15 residues long. Trimming took off 0 bases at V and 2 bases at J, with 10 bases between the two ends. From germline, CDR1 is GTSNPN and CDR2 SVGIG (reference sequence). CDR3 sequence (DNA): TGTGCCTGGAGTGTGGGGGGCGCAAACACCGGGGAGCTGTTTTTT. Residues: CAWSVGGANTGELFF.

The count of this clone is one. This chain links TRBV18 with TRBJ1-1; the D is unclear. Germline V gene data show CDR1 as KGHSH and CDR2 as LQKENI. V lost 4 bases and J 0 bases, leaving 3 bases between the germline ends. The CDR3 is 12 amino acids. CDR3 protein: CASSQVNTEAFF. CDR3 DNA: TGTGCCAGCTCACAGGTGAACACTGAAGCTTTCTTT.

J is TRBJ2-1 and V is TRBV4-3, with TRBD2 matching 10 bases. Germline assignment: CDR1 LGHNA and CDR2 YSLEER. The CDR3 length is 17 residues. V shed 3 bases, J shed 2 bases, and the junction held 7 bases outside the gene matches. The CDR3: CASSQTSSGSAYNEQFF. DNA for the CDR3: TGCGCCAGCAGCCAGACTTCTAGCGGGAGTGCCTACAATGAGCAGTTCTTC.

The chain couples TRBV15 to TRBJ1-1; D is undetermined. The CDR3 extends over 14 amino acids. In germline, CDR1 is LNHNV, CDR2 YYDKDF (reference sequence). V lost 9 bases to trimming and J lost 1 base, with 15 bases between them. The CDR3 sequence: CATGDGRENTEAFF. CDR3 DNA: TGTGCCACAGGAGACGGACGGGAGAACACTGAAGCTTTCTTT.

J is TRBJ2-7 and V is TRBV7-9; tentatively, D is TRBD2 (7 bases). The CDR3 consists of 12 residues. V lost 5 bases and J lost 7, with 12 bases in between. Germline CDR1 and CDR2: SEHNR and FQNEAQ (reference sequence). The DNA of the CDR3 is TGTGCCAGCAGCCCGAGGGGGGGGGAGCAGTACTTC. It codes for CASSPRGGEQYF.

The chain couples TRBV5-4 to TRBJ2-1; D not resolved. CDR1 and CDR2 (germline): SGHNT, YYREEE (reference sequence). V was trimmed by 3 bases and J by 9 bases, leaving 13 bases between them. This CDR3 contains 13 residues. Here the CDR3 DNA reads TGTGCCAGCAGCTCCCCCCAAGCCAGTGAGCAGTTCTTC. Amino acids: CASSSPQASEQFF.

This clone was observed a single time. This rearrangement joins TRBV5-1 to TRBJ2-5; D is undetermined. Trimming cost V 0 bases and J 5 bases, with 2 bases left between them. The CDR3 totals 11 residues. Germline-derived CDR1 and CDR2 are SGHRS and YFSETQ. This CDR3 reads CASSLDETQYF. CDR3 sequence (DNA): TGCGCCAGCAGCTTGGATGAGACCCAGTACTTC.

There are a few counts of this clone. Written as DNA, the CDR3 is TGCGCCAGCAGCTTGAGATCGGGGACAGCTTTAGTTAACTATGGCTACACCTTC. As protein: CASSLRSGTALVNYGYTF. The chain employs TRBV5-1 and TRBJ1-2; the match to TRBD1 covers 7 bases. Germline values: CDR1 SGHRS, CDR2 YFSETQ. This CDR3 is built from 18 residues. Unmatched junction bases numbered 13, after V lost 1 base and J lost 1 base.

This chain connects TRBV27 to TRBJ2-5; TRBD1 is a possible D gene (5 bases). The length of the CDR3 is 12 residues. Per germline, CDR1 MNHEY and CDR2 SMNVEV (reference sequence). The V end lost 6 bases, the J end lost 4 bases, and 9 bases lay between the germline ends. The CDR3 sequence: CASSLQGETQYF. The CDR3 DNA reads as TGTGCCAGCAGCCTCCAGGGAGAGACCCAGTACTTC.

The genes are TRBV19 and TRBJ1-1; the match to TRBD1 covers 7 bases. CDR1 LNHDA and CDR2 SQIVND come from the germline V gene (reference sequence). Trimming cost V 6 bases and J 7 bases; bases outside gene matches: 5. The CDR3 extends over 12 amino acids. CDR3 sequence (DNA): TGTGCCAGTAGACTTCGACAGGGTGAAGCTTTCTTT. It translates to CASRLRQGEAFF.

This rearrangement joins TRBV5-6 to TRBJ1-2, with TRBD1 identical over 8 bases. V was clipped by 0 bases and J by 4 bases; unmatched bases: 5. CDR1 is SGHDT and CDR2 is YYEEEE in the germline V gene. This CDR3 is 15 amino acids long. CDR3 amino acids: CASSLVTGGTYGYTF. In DNA, the CDR3 is TGTGCCAGCAGCTTGGTTACAGGGGGGACCTATGGCTACACCTTC.

By share, this clone counts as medium-sized. The V gene is TRBV19, the J gene TRBJ1-3, with D possibly TRBD1 on 6 matching bases. Looked up from germline, CDR1 is LNHDA and CDR2 is SQIVND (reference sequence). Trimming took off 3 bases at V and 5 bases at J, with 11 bases between the two ends. This CDR3 comprises 14 residues. The CDR3 loop reads CASSMMGARNTIYF. CDR3 DNA: TGTGCCAGTAGTATGATGGGGGCGAGAAACACCATATATTTT.

The chain employs TRBV6-1 and TRBJ2-7; 7 bases match TRBD1. The length of the CDR3 is 15 residues. CDR1 is MNHNS and CDR2 is SASEGT in the germline V gene. V dropped 5 bases and J dropped 0; count of bases not matched to a gene: 7. The CDR3 coding sequence is TGTGCCAGCAGTACCTCAGGGGGTATCTCCTACGAGCAGTACTTC. This codes for CASSTSGGISYEQYF.

The sample holds a few counts of this clone. The same CDR3 is also encoded by other DNA sequences in this sample. This chain connects TRBV9 to TRBJ1-5; D gene unclear. The germline V gene has CDR1 SGDLS and CDR2 YYNGEE. This CDR3 is built from 13 residues. Trimming took off 0 bases at V and 7 bases at J, with 8 bases between the two ends. CDR3 nucleotide sequence: TGTGCCAGCAGCGTAGACCTGGACCAGCCCCAGCATTTT. Its protein is CASSVDLDQPQHF.

The rearrangement links TRBV5-1 to TRBJ1-6; D is uncertain. The CDR3 is made up of 15 amino acids. CDR1 is SGHRS, CDR2 YFSETQ, per germline. V lost 0 bases to trimming and J lost 8 bases, with 12 bases between them. Written as DNA, the CDR3 is TGCGCCAGCAGCTTGGGGCAGGTTAATCATTCACCCCTCCACTTT. Its protein is CASSLGQVNHSPLHF. Looking up the rest from reference TRBV5-1 and TRBJ1-6 gives the full variable domain: KAGVTQTPRYLIKTRGQQVTLSCSPISGHRSVSWYQQTPGQGLQFLFEYFSETQRNKGNFPGRFSGRQFSNSRSEMNVSTLELGDSALYLCASSLGQVNHSPLHFGNGTRLTVT.

The chain carries TRBV6-5 and TRBJ1-3; maybe TRBD1 (6 bases). The CDR3 spans 14 residues. Germline CDR1 MNHEY, CDR2 SVGAGI. Between the trimmed V and J ends, which lost 6 bases and 0 bases, there was a span of 9 bases. DNA for the CDR3: TGTGCCAGCAGGGGGGACATCTCTGGAAACACCATATATTTT. It yields the protein CASRGDISGNTIYF.

The chain joins TRBV11-1 to TRBJ2-7; no clear D gene. The V end lost 2 bases, the J end lost 2 bases, and 13 bases lay between the germline ends. From germline, CDR1 is SGHAT and CDR2 FQDESV (reference sequence). The CDR3 contains 15 residues. CDR3 sequence reads: CASSLPRTPPYEQYF. The DNA of the CDR3 is TGTGCCAGCAGCTTACCCCGCACGCCTCCCTACGAGCAGTACTTC.

A remark on this clone: The sample holds other DNA sequences that translate to the same CDR3. The V and J genes are TRBV11-3 and TRBJ2-3; D is unclear. The V end was cut by 1 base, the J end by 0 bases, with 5 bases between. CDR3 size: 14 residues. Looked up from germline, CDR1 is SGHNT and CDR2 is YENEEA. Here the CDR3 reads CASSLGRSTDTQYF. For the CDR3, the DNA is TGTGCCAGCAGCTTAGGGAGAAGCACAGATACGCAGTATTTT.

There are a few counts of this clone. The V gene is TRBV10-3, the J gene TRBJ2-5, with a tentative D call TRBD1 (6 bases). CDR3 length equals 13 residues. V was pared by 4 bases and J by 5 bases, with 11 bases between. Germline V gene sequence: CDR1 ENHRY, CDR2 SYGVKD. The CDR3 loop reads CAISGARGETQYF. DNA for the CDR3: TGTGCCATCAGTGGGGCAAGGGGGGAGACCCAGTACTTC.